This T cell receptor beta chain was sequenced during a study of shared clonotypes between healthy human individuals. Turning to the study itself: Donor ages ranged 18 to 49 years: a couple of women, a few men. There were three CD4 naive, three CD4 memory, two CD8 naive and one CD8 memory plates per donor.

Generated by immunoSEQ multiplex PCR, the TCRdb table keeps only in-frame clones and is missing some. Of some 87,000 clones listed, 60% to 75% are singletons. With 2 bases removed from V and 5 bases from J, the gap between germline ends came to 15 bases. The length of the CDR3 is 15 residues. Per germline, CDR1 SEHNR and CDR2 FQNEAQ (reference sequence). This sequence originates from a man aged 25-45 years in good health. The chain employs TRBV7-9 and TRBJ2-5, with D tentatively TRBD1 or TRBD2 (6 bases each). The sample consisted of memory CD8+ T cells sorted from blood. Documented subset: CD45RO+ cells pooled with CCR7-negative TemRA cells. The CDR3 nucleotides are TGTGCCAGCAGCTTAAGAGGCAGGGGAGGCGAGACCCAGTACTTC. Translation gives CASSLRGRGGETQYF.